What follows are 20 T cell receptor beta chains derived from one specimen sequenced in a study of OX40 agonist ivuxolimab in advanced cancers. Data came from immunoSEQ multiplex PCR; TCRdb stores just in-frame clones and leaves some out. The sample shows about 68,000 clones, roughly 86% of them seen only once. The specimen comprised CD4+ or CD8+ T cells sorted from blood, sampled in a trial of the OX40 agonist ivuxolimab. The receptors were sampled from an adult with an advanced solid tumor such as melanoma, head and neck, liver or kidney cancer.

The chain uses TRBV10-2 and TRBJ2-1; 7 bases line up with TRBD2. With V trimmed by 6 bases and J by 8 bases, 10 bases remained unmatched. CDR1 WSHSY and CDR2 SAAADI come from the germline V gene. The CDR3 consists of 14 residues. The CDR3 region has the DNA TGCGCCAGCAGGGGGACTAAAGCCAGCGATGAGCAGTTCTTC. As protein: CASRGTKASDEQFF.

This chain uses TRBV12-5 with TRBJ1-2; D is ambiguous. V was shortened by 6 bases and J by 7 bases, with 9 bases between the two germline ends. The germline CDR1 and CDR2 sequences are LGHNT and FRNRAP. The CDR3 length is 11 residues. The CDR3 sequence is CASGGDFGYTF. DNA for the CDR3: TGTGCTAGTGGCGGTGATTTTGGCTACACCTTC.

The chain combines TRBV27 with TRBJ1-2; D remains ambiguous. V lost 6 bases and J 1 base, leaving 12 bases between the germline ends. CDR3 length: 14 residues. Per the germline V gene, CDR1 is MNHEY and CDR2 is SMNVEV (reference sequence). The CDR3 DNA reads TGTGCCAGCAGGCCCGCACGGGTTAACTATGGCTACACCTTC. It is translated as CASRPARVNYGYTF.

This rearrangement joins TRBV6-6 to TRBJ1-5; a weak D match, TRBD1 (5 bases). The CDR3 is 15 residues long. Trimming pared 4 bases from V and 0 bases from J, leaving 10 bases between. Germline CDR1 is MNHNY and CDR2 is SVGAGI (reference sequence). CDR3 sequence reads: CASSSQGGSNQPQHF. CDR3 coding DNA: TGTGCCAGCAGTTCCCAGGGTGGTAGCAATCAGCCCCAGCATTTT.

The chain employs TRBV10-2 and TRBJ2-7, with D tentatively TRBD1 (7 bases). Germline assignment: CDR1 WSHSY and CDR2 SAAADI. The V gene lost 3 bases and the J gene lost 6 bases, with 12 bases spanning the gap. The CDR3 is made up of 13 amino acids. CDR3 loop: CASSDRGESEQYF. CDR3 coding DNA: TGCGCCAGCAGTGACAGGGGGGAATCCGAGCAGTACTTC.

The rearrangement uses TRBV14 and TRBJ1-4; weak D call: TRBD1 (6 bases). Germline assignment: CDR1 SGHDN and CDR2 FVKESK. Trimming pared 2 bases from V and 6 bases from J, leaving 13 bases between. The CDR3 is 15 amino acids. The CDR3 region has the DNA TGTGCCAGCAGCCAACGCAGGGGAATGGATGAAAAACTGTTTTTT. This sequence encodes CASSQRRGMDEKLFF.

This chain joins TRBV10-1 and TRBJ2-1, with 7 bases matching TRBD2. The CDR3 contains 10 residues. J gave up 12 bases and V 7 bases, and 3 bases lay outside the gene matches. CDR1 and CDR2 from the germline V gene are WNHNN and SYGVQD (reference sequence). The CDR3 loop reads CASKRGGQFF. CDR3 DNA sequence: TGCGCCAGCAAGCGCGGGGGGCAGTTCTTC.

The V and J genes are TRBV13 and TRBJ1-1; no clear D. V was pared by 2 bases and J by 3 bases, with 7 bases between. CDR1 is PRHDT, CDR2 FYEKMQ, per germline (reference sequence). This CDR3 spans 13 amino acids. CDR3 coding DNA: TGTGCCAGCAGCTTACGCGAGGACACTGAAGCTTTCTTT. It codes for CASSLREDTEAFF.

V usage is TRBV15 and J usage is TRBJ1-3; D call uncertain. The germline V gene encodes CDR1 LNHNV and CDR2 YYDKDF (reference sequence). The CDR3 sequence is 12 residues long. The ends were cut back, 2 bases at V and 4 bases at J, with 3 bases in the middle. In DNA, the CDR3 is TGTGCCACCAGCAGAACGGGAAACACCATATATTTT. Translated: CATSRTGNTIYF.

The chain has TRBV4-2 and TRBJ1-4; 7 bases are a match to TRBD1. There are 16 residues in the CDR3. Germline-derived CDR1 and CDR2 are LGHNA and YNFKEQ. Germline trimming cut 0 bases from V and 2 bases from J; bases unmatched to any gene: 3. The CDR3 spells CASSQDLGGTNEKLFF. CDR3 in DNA: TGTGCCAGCAGCCAAGATTTAGGGGGCACTAATGAAAAACTGTTTTTT.

The chain is built from TRBV7-8 and TRBJ1-1; D is unresolved. Trimming pared 1 base from V and 0 bases from J, leaving 9 bases between. The CDR3 totals 15 residues. The germline V gene has CDR1 SGHVS and CDR2 FQNEAQ. CDR3 residues: CASSLEAVMNTEAFF. The CDR3, as DNA: TGTGCCAGCAGCTTAGAGGCGGTAATGAACACTGAAGCTTTCTTT.

This clone was seen only once. The CDR3 sequence: CASSYLTGTGRETQYF. Written as DNA, the CDR3 is TGTGCCAGTAGCTATCTAACCGGGACAGGGCGGGAGACCCAGTACTTC. The rearrangement links TRBV19 to TRBJ2-5; 9 bases agree with TRBD1. The junction had 13 bases not matched to a gene; V was cut back by 6 bases and J by 5 bases. The germline gives CDR1 LNHDA, CDR2 SQIVND (reference sequence). This CDR3 region has 16 residues.

The count of this clone is one. The V and J genes are TRBV18 and TRBJ2-2, with 7 bases lining up with TRBD1. The V and J ends lost 1 base and 0 bases, in that order; junction bases with no gene match: 5. The CDR3 loop spans 17 amino acids. The V gene's germline CDR1 is KGHSH and CDR2 LQKENI. CDR3 sequence reads: CASSPRRGFANTGELFF. As DNA, the CDR3 is TGTGCCAGCTCACCACGCAGGGGGTTCGCGAACACCGGGGAGCTGTTTTTT.

J is TRBJ2-7 and V is TRBV30; D could derive from TRBD1 or TRBD2 (6 bases each). Germline values: CDR1 GTSNPN, CDR2 SVGIG (reference sequence). V lost 7 bases, J lost 5 bases, and 18 bases lay in between. The CDR3 is 13 residues long. As DNA, the CDR3 is TGTGCCTACAAAAGGGGGGCCGGGGACGAGCAGTACTTC. Translated, it gives CAYKRGAGDEQYF.

This chain uses TRBV6-6 with TRBJ2-7; no reliable D call. CDR1 is MNHNY and CDR2 is SVGAGI in the germline V gene (reference sequence). Trimming stripped 0 bases from V and 6 bases from J, with 9 bases between. The length of the CDR3 is 13 residues. CDR3 sequence reads: CASSYSGASEQYF. The CDR3 DNA follows: TGTGCCAGCAGTTACTCAGGTGCGAGCGAGCAGTACTTC.

V usage is TRBV19 and J usage is TRBJ1-1, with a tentative D call TRBD1 (6 bases). The CDR3 length is 15 residues. V lost 3 bases and J lost 0, with 11 bases in between. In germline, CDR1 is LNHDA, CDR2 SQIVND (reference sequence). The CDR3 DNA sequence: TGTGCCAGTAGTATCCGGGGGCGCTTGAACACTGAAGCTTTCTTT. Residues: CASSIRGRLNTEAFF.

The chain couples TRBV19 to TRBJ1-2; D gene uncertain. Germline lookup yields CDR1 LNHDA and CDR2 SQIVND (reference sequence). CDR3 length: 13 amino acids. The V and J ends lost 4 bases and 2 bases respectively, with 8 bases between them. CDR3 nucleotide sequence: TGTGCCAGTAGTACATCACCAAACTATGGCTACACCTTC. This encodes CASSTSPNYGYTF.

This chain uses TRBV21-1 with TRBJ1-5; the table's D gene call, TRBD1, was not cross checked with the DNA. TRBV21-1 is marked as a pseudogene. This CDR3 is 19 amino acids long. The DNA for the CDR3 is TGTGCCAGCACCAAACTTACCGGGACAGGGCTCCATAGCAATCAGCCCCAGCATTTT. Protein sequence: CASTKLTGTGLHSNQPQHF.

This clone appeared a few times. The V and J genes are TRBV5-1 and TRBJ1-1; D is uncertain. This CDR3 is built from 13 residues. V was shortened by 4 bases and J by 5 bases, with 12 bases between the two germline ends. Germline assignment: CDR1 SGHRS and CDR2 YFSETQ. The CDR3 loop is CASSPMDDTEAFF. The CDR3 region has the DNA TGCGCCAGCAGCCCGATGGATGATACTGAAGCTTTCTTT.

The genes are TRBV9 and TRBJ1-6; D call uncertain. Between the trimmed V and J ends, which lost 3 bases and 9 bases, there was a span of 19 bases. The CDR3 is made up of 16 amino acids. Germline V gene lookup returns CDR1 SGDLS and CDR2 YYNGEE. CDR3 coding DNA: TGTGCCAGCAGCGCCCAGAGGTCGGGGATGGGTTCACCCCTCCACTTT. Its translation: CASSAQRSGMGSPLHF. Filled out from reference TRBV9 and TRBJ1-6, the complete variable domain reads DSGVTQTPKHLITATGQRVTLRCSPRSGDLSVYWYQQSLDQGLQFLIQYYNGEERAKGNILERFSAQQFPDLHSELNLSSLELGDSALYFCASSAQRSGMGSPLHFGNGTRLTVT.